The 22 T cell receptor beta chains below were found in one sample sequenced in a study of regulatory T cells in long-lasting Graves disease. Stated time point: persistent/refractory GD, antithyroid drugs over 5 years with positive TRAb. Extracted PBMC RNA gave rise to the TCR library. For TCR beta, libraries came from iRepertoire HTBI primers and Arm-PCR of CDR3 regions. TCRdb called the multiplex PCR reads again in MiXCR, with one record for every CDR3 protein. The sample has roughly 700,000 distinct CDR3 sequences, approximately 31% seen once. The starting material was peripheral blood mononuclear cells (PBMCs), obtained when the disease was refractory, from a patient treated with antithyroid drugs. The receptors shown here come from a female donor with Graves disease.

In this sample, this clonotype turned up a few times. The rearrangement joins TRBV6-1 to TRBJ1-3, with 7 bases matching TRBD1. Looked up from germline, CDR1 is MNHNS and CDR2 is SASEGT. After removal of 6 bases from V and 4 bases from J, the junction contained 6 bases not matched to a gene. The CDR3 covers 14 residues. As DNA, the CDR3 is TGTGCCAGCAGCCTGGGGACAGCCGGAAACACCATATATTTT. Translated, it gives CASSLGTAGNTIYF.

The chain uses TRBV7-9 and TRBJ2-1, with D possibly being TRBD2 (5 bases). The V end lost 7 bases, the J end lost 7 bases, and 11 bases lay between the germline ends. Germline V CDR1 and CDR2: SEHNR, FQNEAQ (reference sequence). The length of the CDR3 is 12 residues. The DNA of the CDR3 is TGTGCCAGCAAGAGGGAAGGGAATGAGCAGTTCTTC. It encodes CASKREGNEQFF.

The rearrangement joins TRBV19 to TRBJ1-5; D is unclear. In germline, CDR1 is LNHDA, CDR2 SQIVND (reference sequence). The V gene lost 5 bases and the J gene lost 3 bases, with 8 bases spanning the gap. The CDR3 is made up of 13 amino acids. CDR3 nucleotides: TGTGCCAGTAGTGACGACACCAATCAGCCCCAGCATTTT. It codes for CASSDDTNQPQHF.

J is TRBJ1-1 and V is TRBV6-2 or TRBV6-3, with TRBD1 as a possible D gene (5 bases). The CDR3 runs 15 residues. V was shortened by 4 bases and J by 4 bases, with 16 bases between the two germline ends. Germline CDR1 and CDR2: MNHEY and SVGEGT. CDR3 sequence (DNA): TGTGCCAGCAGTTTGTCAGGGTTGGTGAGCACTGAAGCTTTCTTT. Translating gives CASSLSGLVSTEAFF.

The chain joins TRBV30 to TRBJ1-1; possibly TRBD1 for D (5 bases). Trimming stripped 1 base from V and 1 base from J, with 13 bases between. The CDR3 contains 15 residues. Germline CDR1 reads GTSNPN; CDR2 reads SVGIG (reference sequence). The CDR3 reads CAWSGGRGENTEAFF. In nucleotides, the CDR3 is TGTGCCTGGAGTGGAGGACGGGGCGAGAACACTGAAGCTTTCTTT.

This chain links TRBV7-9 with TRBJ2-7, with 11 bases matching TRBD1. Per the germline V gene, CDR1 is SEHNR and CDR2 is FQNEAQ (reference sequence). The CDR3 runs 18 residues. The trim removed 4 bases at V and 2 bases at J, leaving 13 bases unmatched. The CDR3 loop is CASSSGTGGFSSTYEQYF. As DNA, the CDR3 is TGTGCCAGCAGCTCCGGGACAGGGGGTTTTTCGAGCACCTACGAGCAGTACTTC.

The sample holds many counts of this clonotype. CDR3 nucleotides: TGTGCCATCAGTGAGTCGGGCAGGCCGAACTATGGCTACACCTTC. Protein: CAISESGRPNYGYTF. The V and J genes are TRBV10-3 and TRBJ1-2, with unresolved D. There are 15 residues in the CDR3. V was shortened by 0 bases and J by 2 bases, with 10 bases between the two germline ends. CDR1 ENHRY and CDR2 SYGVKD come from the germline V gene.

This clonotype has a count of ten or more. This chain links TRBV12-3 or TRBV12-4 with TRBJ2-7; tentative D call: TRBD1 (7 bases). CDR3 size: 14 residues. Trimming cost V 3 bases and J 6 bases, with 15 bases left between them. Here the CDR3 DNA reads TGTGCCAGCAGTTTGGGCTCCAGGGGGGCCGAGCAGTACTTC. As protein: CASSLGSRGAEQYF.

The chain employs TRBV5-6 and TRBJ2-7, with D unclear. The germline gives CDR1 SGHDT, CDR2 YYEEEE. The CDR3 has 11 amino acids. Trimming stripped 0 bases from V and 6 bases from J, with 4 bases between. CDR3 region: CASSLAVEQYF. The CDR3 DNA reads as TGTGCCAGCAGCTTGGCCGTCGAGCAGTACTTC. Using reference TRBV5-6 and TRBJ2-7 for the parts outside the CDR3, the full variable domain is DAGVTQSPTHLIKTRGQQVTLRCSPKSGHDTVSWYQQALGQGPQFIFQYYEEEERQRGNFPDRFSGHQFPNYSSELNVNALLLGDSALYLCASSLAVEQYFGPGTRLTVT.

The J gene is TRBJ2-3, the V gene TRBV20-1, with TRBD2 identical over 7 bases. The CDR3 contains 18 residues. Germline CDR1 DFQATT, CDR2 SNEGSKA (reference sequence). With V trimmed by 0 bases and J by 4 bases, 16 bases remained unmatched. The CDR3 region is CSARDMGMRGRWADTQYF. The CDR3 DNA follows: TGCAGTGCTAGAGATATGGGAATGCGGGGGAGGTGGGCAGATACGCAGTATTTT.

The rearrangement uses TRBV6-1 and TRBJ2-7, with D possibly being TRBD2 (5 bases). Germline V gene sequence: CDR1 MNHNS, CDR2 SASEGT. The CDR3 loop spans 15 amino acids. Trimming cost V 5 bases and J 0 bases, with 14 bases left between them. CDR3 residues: CASSLLLGSSYEQYF. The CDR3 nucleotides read TGTGCCAGCAGTCTGTTGTTGGGGAGCTCCTACGAGCAGTACTTC.

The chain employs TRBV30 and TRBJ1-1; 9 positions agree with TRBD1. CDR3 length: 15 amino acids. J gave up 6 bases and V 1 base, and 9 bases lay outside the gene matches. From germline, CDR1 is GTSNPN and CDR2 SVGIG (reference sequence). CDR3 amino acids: CAWSAVDRGVPEAFF. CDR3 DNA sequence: TGTGCCTGGAGTGCCGTGGACAGGGGAGTCCCTGAAGCTTTCTTT.

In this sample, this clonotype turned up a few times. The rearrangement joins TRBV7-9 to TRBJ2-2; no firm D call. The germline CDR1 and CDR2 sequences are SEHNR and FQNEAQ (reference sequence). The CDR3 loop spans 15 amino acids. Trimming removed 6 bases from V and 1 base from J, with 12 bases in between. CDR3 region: CASRRSLGNTGELFF. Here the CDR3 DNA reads TGTGCCAGCAGAAGAAGTCTAGGGAACACCGGGGAGCTGTTTTTT.

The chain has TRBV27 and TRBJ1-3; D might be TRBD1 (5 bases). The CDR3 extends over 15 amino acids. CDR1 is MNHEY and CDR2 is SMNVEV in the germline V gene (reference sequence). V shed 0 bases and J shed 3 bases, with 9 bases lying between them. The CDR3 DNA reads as TGTGCCAGCAGTTTATCGTCCAGGGATGGAAACACCATATATTTT. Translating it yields CASSLSSRDGNTIYF.

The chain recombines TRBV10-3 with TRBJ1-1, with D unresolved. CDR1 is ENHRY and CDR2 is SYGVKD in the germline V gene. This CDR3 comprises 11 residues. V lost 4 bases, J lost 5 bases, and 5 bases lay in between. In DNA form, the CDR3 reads TGTGCCATCAGTGGGGCGACTGAAGCTTTCTTT. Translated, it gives CAISGATEAFF.

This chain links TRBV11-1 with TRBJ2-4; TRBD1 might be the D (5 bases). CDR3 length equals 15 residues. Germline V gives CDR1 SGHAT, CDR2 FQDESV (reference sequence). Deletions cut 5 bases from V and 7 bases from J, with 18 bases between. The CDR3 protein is CASSTLQGTGNIQYF. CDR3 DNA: TGTGCCAGCAGCACGCTCCAGGGTACTGGGAACATTCAGTACTTC.

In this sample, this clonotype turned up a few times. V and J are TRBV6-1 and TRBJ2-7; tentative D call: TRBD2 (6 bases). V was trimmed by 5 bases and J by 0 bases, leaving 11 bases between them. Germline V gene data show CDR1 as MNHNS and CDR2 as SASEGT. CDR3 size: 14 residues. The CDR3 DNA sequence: TGTGCCAGCAGTATAGCGGAGAGCTCCTACGAGCAGTACTTC. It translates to CASSIAESSYEQYF.

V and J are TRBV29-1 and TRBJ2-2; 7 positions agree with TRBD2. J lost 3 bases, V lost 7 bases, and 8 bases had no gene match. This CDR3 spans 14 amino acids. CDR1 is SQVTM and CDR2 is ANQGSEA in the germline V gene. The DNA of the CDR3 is TGCAGCGGTAGGGAGGGCTGGGACACCGGGGAGCTGTTTTTT. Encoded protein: CSGREGWDTGELFF.

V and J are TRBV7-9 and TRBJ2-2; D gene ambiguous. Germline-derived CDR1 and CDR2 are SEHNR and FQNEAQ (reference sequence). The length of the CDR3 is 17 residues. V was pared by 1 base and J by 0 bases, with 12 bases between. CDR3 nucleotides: TGTGCCAGCAGCTTAGGGCCAGACGCAACGAACACCGGGGAGCTGTTTTTT. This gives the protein CASSLGPDATNTGELFF.

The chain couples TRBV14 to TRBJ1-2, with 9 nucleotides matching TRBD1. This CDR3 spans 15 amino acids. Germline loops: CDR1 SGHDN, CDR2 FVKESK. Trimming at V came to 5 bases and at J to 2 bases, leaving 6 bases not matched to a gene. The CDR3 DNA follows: TGTGCCAGCAGCGGACAGGGGACGTCCAACTATGGCTACACCTTC. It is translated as CASSGQGTSNYGYTF.

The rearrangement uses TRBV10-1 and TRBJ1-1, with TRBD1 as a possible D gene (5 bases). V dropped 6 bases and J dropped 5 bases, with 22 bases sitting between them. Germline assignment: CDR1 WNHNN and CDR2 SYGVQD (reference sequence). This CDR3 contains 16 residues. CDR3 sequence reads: CASSERSGTSGTEAFF. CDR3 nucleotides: TGCGCCAGCAGCGAGCGCTCCGGGACCTCTGGGACTGAAGCTTTCTTT.

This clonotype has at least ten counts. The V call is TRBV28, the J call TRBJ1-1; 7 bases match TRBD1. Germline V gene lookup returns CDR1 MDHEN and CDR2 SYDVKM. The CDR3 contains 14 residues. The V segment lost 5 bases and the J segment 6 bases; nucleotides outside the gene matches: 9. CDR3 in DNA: TGTGCCAGCAGTCAAACTCGACAGGGATCTGAAGCTTTCTTT. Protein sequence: CASSQTRQGSEAFF.